The rows below give T cell receptor beta chains drawn from one sample of a study of T-cell reconstitution after alpha-beta-depleted transplantation in children. MiXCR, run by TCRdb on the PCR reads, gives a single entry per CDR3 protein. The sample carries 330,000 or so distinct CDR3 sequences, around 10% recorded once. The sample here was PBMCs, taken before TCRalphabeta/CD19-depleted stem cell transplant. The receptors shown here come from a boy less than two years old with acute myeloid leukemia, due to receive a stem cell transplant. Each CDR3 is given with its conserved first and last residue. Each record gives: D gene, J gene, clone size, V gene, CDR3 protein, CDR3 DNA. D genes are given only for firm matches. Clone size is given as once, few or many counts, or a class when the clone is expanded.

. | TRBJ2-5 | many | TRBV29-1 | CSVERGGGQETQYF | TGCAGCGTTGAAAGGGGGGGAGGGCAAGAGACCCAGTACTTC
TRBD1 | TRBJ1-4 | many | TRBV28 | CASSLWTGDPVGEKLFF | TGTGCCAGCAGTTTATGGACAGGGGACCCGGTAGGGGAAAAACTGTTTTTT
. | TRBJ2-2 | many | TRBV7-9 | CASNSPGFTGELFF | TGTGCCAGCAACTCTCCAGGGTTTACCGGGGAGCTGTTTTTT
. | TRBJ2-7 | many | TRBV5-1 | CASSPEVLPYEQYF | TGCGCCAGCAGCCCTGAGGTTCTGCCCTACGAGCAGTACTTC
TRBD2 | TRBJ2-4 | many | TRBV28 | CASSSPGLAGGKNIQYF | TGTGCCAGCAGCTCCCCAGGACTAGCGGGGGGTAAGAACATTCAGTACTTC
. | TRBJ1-6 | many | TRBV27 | CASSLETSSYNSPLHF | TGTGCCAGCAGCCTGGAGACGAGCTCCTATAATTCACCCCTCCACTTT
. | TRBJ2-5 | many | TRBV7-9 | CASSFIRGETQYF | TGTGCCAGCAGCTTTATAAGGGGGGAGACCCAGTACTTC
TRBD1 | TRBJ2-1 | few | TRBV29-1 | CSVGGQGTYNEQFF | TGCAGCGTGGGGGGACAGGGCACCTACAATGAGCAGTTCTTC
TRBD1 | TRBJ2-7 | many | TRBV28 | CASSYPPRTGGYEQYF | TGTGCCAGCAGTTACCCGCCCAGGACAGGGGGCTACGAGCAGTACTTC
. | TRBJ2-7 | few | TRBV12-3/TRBV12-4 | CASSLRQSLSYEQYF | TGTGCCAGCAGTTTACGACAGTCCCTCTCCTACGAGCAGTACTTC